What follows is one T cell receptor (beta chain) and its context. This sample was included in a study of control samples from healthy donors and cancer patients. Germline CDR1 SGDLS, CDR2 YYNGEE. The CDR3 is made up of 15 amino acids. V was cut by 0 bases and J by 7 bases, with 13 bases left in between. This table comes from immunoSEQ multiplex PCR, and its TCRdb copy is limited to in-frame clones, with some not included. The table records approximately 71,000 clones, about nine tenths of them present only once. This sequence originates from a man in his sixties with lung cancer. Sequencing was done on a sample of PBMCs. The rearrangement links TRBV9 to TRBJ1-4; TRBD1 might be the D (5 bases). The DNA of the CDR3 is TGTGCCAGCAGCGTAGAGAGGGGCAATTCTGAAAAACTGTTTTTT. Protein sequence: CASSVERGNSEKLFF.